The entry that follows covers one T cell receptor (beta chain) sequence. The CDR3 spans 13 residues. The V end lost 5 bases, the J end lost 7 bases, and 11 bases lay between the germline ends. Per the germline V gene, CDR1 is SGHTA and CDR2 is FQGTGA. The deep-level immunoSEQ assay was used. Libraries were prepared by immunoSEQ multiplex PCR; TCRdb keeps only in-frame clonotypes and omits some of them. This table has over 400,000 clones, around 73% appearing once. The sample belongs to a study of shared clonotypes between healthy human individuals. The chain recombines TRBV7-3 with TRBJ2-2; D remains ambiguous. The source material was PBMCs. The source of this sequence is a woman aged 40 to 50 in good health. Some clones in this sample may be carry-over from other donors' samples. The CDR3 sequence: CASSPNTGGELFF. The CDR3 DNA reads as TGTGCCAGCAGCCCAAATACCGGCGGGGAGCTGTTTTTT.